The present T cell receptor beta chain was sequenced within a study of blood T cell repertoires in COVID-19. Study context: Samples of COVID-19 (acute and convalescent) were obtained from the United States, Italy and Spain. Nucleic acid was either cDNA or gDNA, and it came from T cells, B-cell-depleted T cells, or PBMCs.

Germline V gene data show CDR1 as LGHNA and CDR2 as YNFKEQ. Trimming cost V 1 base and J 8 bases, with 14 bases left between them. This CDR3 is built from 15 residues. Enrolment of Seattle patients took place during active infection, and they were followed longitudinally. As handled by the study authors: Nucleated cell number was recorded as an estimate derived from reference gene primer amplification. This table comes from immunoSEQ multiplex PCR, and its TCRdb copy is limited to in-frame clones, with some not included. For V, J and clone size, that table is used; D and trimming come from the DNA. Seen here are around 330,000 clones, 88% observed once, and the top ten hold about 1.5%.

V gene TRBV4-2 combines with J gene TRBJ1-4; maybe TRBD1 (6 bases). This receptor was identified in a woman younger than 45 with COVID-19, enrolled during active disease. The sequenced sample consisted of peripheral blood. CDR3: CASSQAGQSGEKLFF. In nucleotides, the CDR3 is TGTGCCAGCAGCCAAGCCGGACAGAGTGGAGAAAAACTGTTTTTT.